Each of the 15 T cell receptor beta chains below was sequenced from the same sample in a study of OX40 agonist ivuxolimab in advanced cancers. The protocol was immunoSEQ multiplex PCR, while the TCRdb copy is restricted to in-frame clones and leaves out a portion. This sample yields 40,000 to 45,000 clones, of which under 90% are seen a single time; around 9.3% belongs to the top ten. Sequences were derived from CD4+ or CD8+ T cells sorted from blood, sampled in a trial of the OX40 agonist ivuxolimab. These receptors originate from an adult with an advanced solid tumor such as melanoma, head and neck, liver or kidney cancer.

The CDR3 bases are TGTGCCAGCAGCTTAGAGGTCGAGCAGTACTTC. It translates to CASSLEVEQYF. V is TRBV7-2 and J is TRBJ2-7; D ambiguous. Germline V gene lookup returns CDR1 SGHTA and CDR2 FQGNSA. V lost 1 base to trimming and J lost 6 bases, with 4 bases between them. CDR3 length: 11 amino acids.

The chain has TRBV19 and TRBJ2-7, with D perhaps matching TRBD1 (6 bases). The CDR3 sequence is 14 residues long. Per the germline V gene, CDR1 is LNHDA and CDR2 is SQIVND (reference sequence). The ends were cut back, 9 bases at V and 2 bases at J, with 17 bases in the middle. The DNA for the CDR3 is TGTGCCAGCAGCATCACAGGGTCCCCCTACGAGCAGTACTTC. This gives the protein CASSITGSPYEQYF.

The V gene is TRBV2, the J gene TRBJ2-7, with 11 positions matching TRBD2. CDR1 is SNHLY, CDR2 FYNNEI, per germline. CDR3 length: 14 amino acids. Trimming removed 6 bases from V and 6 bases from J; junction bases left unmatched: 7. The CDR3 DNA reads as TGTGCCAGCAGAAGACTAGCGGGACTGAGCGAGCAGTACTTC. Encoded protein: CASRRLAGLSEQYF.

The V gene is TRBV10-2, the J gene TRBJ1-4; D perhaps matches TRBD1 (6 bases). Trimming pared 2 bases from V and 5 bases from J, leaving 12 bases between. Germline loops: CDR1 WSHSY, CDR2 SAAADI. The CDR3 length is 15 residues. Here the CDR3 DNA reads TGCGCCAGCAGTGAGAGGGGGGCGGTCAATGAAAAACTGTTTTTT. Translated, it gives CASSERGAVNEKLFF.

This clone has only a few counts. V is TRBV7-3 and J is TRBJ2-3; TRBD1 matches 8 bases. The V segment lost 5 bases and the J segment 4 bases; nucleotides outside the gene matches: 5. CDR1 is SGHTA, CDR2 FQGTGA, per germline. This CDR3 comprises 14 residues. CDR3 bases: TGTGCCAGCAGCCGTACAGGGGGTCCAGATACGCAGTATTTT. This translates into CASSRTGGPDTQYF.

The chain recombines TRBV27 with TRBJ2-4, with D tentatively TRBD1 or TRBD2 (5 bases each). Germline V lookup: CDR1 MNHEY, CDR2 SMNVEV (reference sequence). The CDR3 is made up of 16 amino acids. The germline V and J ends were trimmed by 8 bases and 0 bases, with 17 bases remaining between them. The CDR3 here is CASRLSGGLAKNIQYF. The CDR3 bases are TGTGCCAGCCGCTTGAGTGGGGGTCTAGCCAAAAACATTCAGTACTTC.

This chain connects TRBV18 to TRBJ2-1; 8 bases match TRBD1. The length of the CDR3 is 15 residues. V shed 2 bases and J 8 bases; nucleotides not matched to a gene: 8. Germline V lookup: CDR1 KGHSH, CDR2 LQKENI. The CDR3 coding sequence is TGTGCCAGCTCACCAAGAGGGACAGGTGAAGATGAGCAGTTCTTC. Translating it yields CASSPRGTGEDEQFF. The complete variable domain, with remaining parts taken from reference TRBV18 and TRBJ2-1, reads NAGVMQNPRHLVRRRGQEARLRCSPMKGHSHVYWYRQLPEEGLKFMVYLQKENIIDESGMPKERFSAEFPKEGPSILRIQQVVRGDSAAYFCASSPRGTGEDEQFFGPGTRLTVL.

This chain uses TRBV27 with TRBJ2-3; D not resolved. The CDR3 is 13 residues long. The V gene lost 4 bases and the J gene lost 1 base, with 6 bases spanning the gap. Germline CDR1 is MNHEY and CDR2 is SMNVEV (reference sequence). For the CDR3, the DNA is TGTGCCAGCAGTTCACGAGGCACAGATACGCAGTATTTT. It translates to CASSSRGTDTQYF.

This clone was counted a few times. The rearrangement links TRBV10-2 to TRBJ2-7; 8 nucleotides line up with TRBD1. V trimming: 8 bases; J trimming: 3 bases; junction bases outside the gene matches: 6. CDR1 is WSHSY, CDR2 SAAADI, per germline. This CDR3 has 13 amino acids. The CDR3: CASLKTGGYEQYF. CDR3 nucleotide sequence: TGCGCCAGCCTAAAAACAGGGGGCTACGAGCAGTACTTC.

This rearrangement joins TRBV6-4 to TRBJ1-6; 7 nucleotides agree with TRBD1. Germline V gives CDR1 MRHNA, CDR2 SNTAGT. Unmatched junction bases numbered 0, after V lost 0 bases and J lost 7 bases. The CDR3 has 14 amino acids. Here the CDR3 reads CASSDSTGNSPLHF. In DNA, the CDR3 is TGTGCCAGCAGTGACTCGACAGGGAATTCACCCCTCCACTTT.

This clone was counted a few times. The chain is built from TRBV7-2 and TRBJ2-5; D is uncertain. Trimming shortened V by 1 base and J by 4 bases, and 13 bases separated the two germline ends. The CDR3 extends over 15 amino acids. Germline values: CDR1 SGHTA, CDR2 FQGNSA. CDR3 protein: CASSLDLGWRETQYF. CDR3 coding DNA: TGTGCCAGCAGCTTAGATCTGGGTTGGAGAGAGACCCAGTACTTC.

V is TRBV7-2 and J is TRBJ2-7; 9 bases agree with TRBD1. This CDR3 is 16 amino acids long. From germline, CDR1 is SGHTA and CDR2 FQGNSA. With 4 bases clipped from V and 1 base from J, the junction kept 8 bases outside the gene matches. The CDR3 bases are TGTGCCAGCAGCTCAACACCCGGACAGGGGTCCTACGAGCAGTACTTC. This codes for CASSSTPGQGSYEQYF.

The J gene is TRBJ2-7, the V gene TRBV25-1, with D tentatively TRBD2 (6 bases). CDR1 is MGHDK and CDR2 is SYGVNS in the germline V gene. CDR3 size: 14 residues. Deletions cut 5 bases from V and 5 bases from J, with 16 bases between. The CDR3 protein is CASSKGGFLNEQYF. In DNA, the CDR3 is TGTGCCAGCAGTAAGGGAGGTTTTTTGAACGAGCAGTACTTC.

This clone was detected once. This rearrangement joins TRBV5-1 to TRBJ2-1; the D is unclear. From germline, CDR1 is SGHRS and CDR2 YFSETQ. The germline V and J ends were trimmed by 0 bases and 6 bases, with 7 bases remaining between them. This CDR3 is 13 amino acids long. The CDR3 loop reads CASSLATVNEQFF. The CDR3 DNA reads TGCGCCAGCAGCTTGGCGACCGTCAATGAGCAGTTCTTC.

The chain is built from TRBV7-2 and TRBJ1-5; tentatively, D is TRBD1 (5 bases). The CDR3 loop spans 13 amino acids. CDR1 SGHTA and CDR2 FQGNSA come from the germline V gene. Trimming stripped 5 bases from V and 7 bases from J, with 12 bases between. CDR3 sequence: CASSPGAGQPQHF. CDR3 sequence (DNA): TGTGCCAGCAGCCCCGGGGCGGGACAGCCCCAGCATTTT.